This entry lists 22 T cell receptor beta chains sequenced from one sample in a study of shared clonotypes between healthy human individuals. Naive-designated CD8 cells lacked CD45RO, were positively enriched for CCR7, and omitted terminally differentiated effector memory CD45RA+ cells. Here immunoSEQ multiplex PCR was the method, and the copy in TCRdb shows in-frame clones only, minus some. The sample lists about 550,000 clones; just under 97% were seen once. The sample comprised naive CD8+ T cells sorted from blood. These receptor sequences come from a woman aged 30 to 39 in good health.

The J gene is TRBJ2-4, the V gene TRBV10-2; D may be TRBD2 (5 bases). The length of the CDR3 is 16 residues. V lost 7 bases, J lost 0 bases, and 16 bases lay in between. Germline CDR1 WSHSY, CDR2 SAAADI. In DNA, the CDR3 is TGCGCCAGCATGGGGAGAGGAACTTTAGCCAAAAACATTCAGTACTTC. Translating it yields CASMGRGTLAKNIQYF.

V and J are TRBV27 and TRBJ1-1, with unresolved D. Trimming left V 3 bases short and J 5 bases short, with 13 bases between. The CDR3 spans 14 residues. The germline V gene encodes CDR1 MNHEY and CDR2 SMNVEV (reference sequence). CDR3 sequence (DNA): TGTGCCAGCAGTTTTTCTGGGATCCCAACTGAAGCTTTCTTT. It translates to CASSFSGIPTEAFF.

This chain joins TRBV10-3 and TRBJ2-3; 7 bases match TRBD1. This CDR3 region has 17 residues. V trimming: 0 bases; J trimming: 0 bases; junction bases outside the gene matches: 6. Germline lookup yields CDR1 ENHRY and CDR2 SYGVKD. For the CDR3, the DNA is TGTGCCATCAGTGAGTCTAGGACAGGACCCAGCACAGATACGCAGTATTTT. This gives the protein CAISESRTGPSTDTQYF.

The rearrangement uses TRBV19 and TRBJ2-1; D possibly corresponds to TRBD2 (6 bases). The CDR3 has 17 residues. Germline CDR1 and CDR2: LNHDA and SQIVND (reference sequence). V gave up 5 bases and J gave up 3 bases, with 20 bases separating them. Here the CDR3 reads CASSPLRDSLVYNEQFF. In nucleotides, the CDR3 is TGTGCCAGTAGTCCTCTCCGGGACTCCCTTGTCTACAATGAGCAGTTCTTC.

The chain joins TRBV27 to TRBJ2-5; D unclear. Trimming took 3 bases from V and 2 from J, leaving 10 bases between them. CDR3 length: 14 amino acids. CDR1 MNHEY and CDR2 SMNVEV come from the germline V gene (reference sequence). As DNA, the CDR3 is TGTGCCAGCAGTTTGGGGTGGGGACAAGAGACCCAGTACTTC. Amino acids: CASSLGWGQETQYF.

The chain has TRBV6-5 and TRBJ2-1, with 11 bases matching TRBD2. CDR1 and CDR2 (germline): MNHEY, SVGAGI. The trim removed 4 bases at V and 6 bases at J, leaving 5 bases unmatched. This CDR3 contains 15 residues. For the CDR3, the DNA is TGTGCCAGCAGTTCCTTAGCGGGAGGGTTCAATGAGCAGTTCTTC. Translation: CASSSLAGGFNEQFF.

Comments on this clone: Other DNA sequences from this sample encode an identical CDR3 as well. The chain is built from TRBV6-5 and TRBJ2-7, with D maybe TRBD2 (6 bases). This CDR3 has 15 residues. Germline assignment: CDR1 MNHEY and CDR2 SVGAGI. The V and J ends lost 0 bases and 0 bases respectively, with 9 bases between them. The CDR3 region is CASSYSSGSSYEQYF. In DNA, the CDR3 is TGTGCCAGCAGTTACTCATCCGGGAGCTCCTACGAGCAGTACTTC.

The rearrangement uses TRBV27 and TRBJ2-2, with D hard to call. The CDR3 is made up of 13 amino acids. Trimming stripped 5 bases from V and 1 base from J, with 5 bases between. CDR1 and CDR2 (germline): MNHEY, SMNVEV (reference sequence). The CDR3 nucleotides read TGTGCCAGCAGTCCGGGGAACACCGGGGAGCTGTTTTTT. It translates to CASSPGNTGELFF.

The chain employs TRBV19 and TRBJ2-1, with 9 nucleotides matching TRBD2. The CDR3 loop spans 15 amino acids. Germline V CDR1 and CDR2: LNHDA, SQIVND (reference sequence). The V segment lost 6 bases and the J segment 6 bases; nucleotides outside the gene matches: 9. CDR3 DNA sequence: TGTGCCAGTAGCCAGGGGCTAGCGGGAATCAATGAGCAGTTCTTC. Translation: CASSQGLAGINEQFF. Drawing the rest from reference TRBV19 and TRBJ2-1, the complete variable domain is DGGITQSPKYLFRKEGQNVTLSCEQNLNHDAMYWYRQDPGQGLRLIYYSQIVNDFQKGDIAEGYSVSREKKESFPLTVTSAQKNPTAFYLCASSQGLAGINEQFFGPGTRLTVL.

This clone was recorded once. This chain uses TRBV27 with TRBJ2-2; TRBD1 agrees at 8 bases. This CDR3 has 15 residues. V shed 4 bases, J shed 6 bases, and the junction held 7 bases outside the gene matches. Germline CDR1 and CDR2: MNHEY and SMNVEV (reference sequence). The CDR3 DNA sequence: TGTGCCAGCAGTTCCGGGACACAGGGGGCCGGGGAGCTGTTTTTT. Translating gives CASSSGTQGAGELFF.

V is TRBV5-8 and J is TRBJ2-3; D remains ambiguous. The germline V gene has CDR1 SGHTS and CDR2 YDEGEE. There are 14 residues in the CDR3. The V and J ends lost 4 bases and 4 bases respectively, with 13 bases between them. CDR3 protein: CASSPSLTADTQYF. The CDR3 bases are TGTGCCAGCAGCCCCTCACTAACCGCAGATACGCAGTATTTT.

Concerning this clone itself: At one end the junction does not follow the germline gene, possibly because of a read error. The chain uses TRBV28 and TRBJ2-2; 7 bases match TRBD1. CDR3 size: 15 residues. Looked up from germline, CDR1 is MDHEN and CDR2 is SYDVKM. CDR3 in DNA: TGTGCCAGCCCTCCGGGACAGCTCGAACACCGGGGAGCTGTTTTT. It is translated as CASPPGQLEHRGAVF.

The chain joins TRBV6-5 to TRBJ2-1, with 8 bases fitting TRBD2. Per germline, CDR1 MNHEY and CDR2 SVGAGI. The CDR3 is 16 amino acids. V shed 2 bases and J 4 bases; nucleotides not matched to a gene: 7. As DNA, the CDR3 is TGTGCCAGCAGTTACAGCAGACTAGCGCTTTACAATGAGCAGTTCTTC. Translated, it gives CASSYSRLALYNEQFF.

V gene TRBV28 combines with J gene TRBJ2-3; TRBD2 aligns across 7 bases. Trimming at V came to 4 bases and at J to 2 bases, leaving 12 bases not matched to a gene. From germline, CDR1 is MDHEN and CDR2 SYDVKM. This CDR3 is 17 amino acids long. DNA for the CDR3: TGTGCCAGCAGTTCCCCCGAACTAGCGAGAGACACAGATACGCAGTATTTT. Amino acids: CASSSPELARDTDTQYF.

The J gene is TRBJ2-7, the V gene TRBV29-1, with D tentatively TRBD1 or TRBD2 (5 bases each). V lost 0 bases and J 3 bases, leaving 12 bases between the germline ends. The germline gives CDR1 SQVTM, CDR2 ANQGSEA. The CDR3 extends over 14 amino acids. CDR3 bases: TGCAGCGTTGAAGAGGGGACGAGTGGCTACGAGCAGTACTTC. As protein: CSVEEGTSGYEQYF.

In DNA, the CDR3 is TGTGCCAGCAGCTATACTGGACATCTCTACAATGAGCAGTTCTTC. Amino acid sequence: CASSYTGHLYNEQFF. The V gene is TRBV5-6, the J gene TRBJ2-1; tentative D call: TRBD1 (5 bases). V lost 3 bases to trimming and J lost 3 bases, with 13 bases between them. The CDR3 loop spans 15 amino acids. Germline V gene sequence: CDR1 SGHDT, CDR2 YYEEEE.

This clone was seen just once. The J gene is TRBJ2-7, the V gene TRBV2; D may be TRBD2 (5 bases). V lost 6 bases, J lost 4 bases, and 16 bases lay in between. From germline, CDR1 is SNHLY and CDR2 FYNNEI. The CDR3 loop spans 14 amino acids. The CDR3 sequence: CASSERSRPYEQYF. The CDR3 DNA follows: TGTGCCAGCAGCGAGCGGTCCCGCCCTTACGAGCAGTACTTC.

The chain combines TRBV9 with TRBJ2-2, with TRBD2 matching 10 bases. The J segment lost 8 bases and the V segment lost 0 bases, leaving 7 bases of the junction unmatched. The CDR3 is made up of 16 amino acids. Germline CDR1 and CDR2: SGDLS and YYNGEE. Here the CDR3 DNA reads TGTGCCAGCAGCGTAGTGCCTAGCGGGAGTGTAGGGGAGCTGTTTTTT. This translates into CASSVVPSGSVGELFF.

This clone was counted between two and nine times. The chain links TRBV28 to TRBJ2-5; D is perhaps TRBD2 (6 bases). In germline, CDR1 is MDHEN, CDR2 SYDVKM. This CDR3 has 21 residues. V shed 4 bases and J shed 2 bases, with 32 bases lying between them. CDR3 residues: CASSSLLNDYKGGADQETQYF. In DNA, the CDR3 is TGTGCCAGCAGTTCCCTACTAAATGACTACAAGGGCGGGGCGGATCAAGAGACCCAGTACTTC.

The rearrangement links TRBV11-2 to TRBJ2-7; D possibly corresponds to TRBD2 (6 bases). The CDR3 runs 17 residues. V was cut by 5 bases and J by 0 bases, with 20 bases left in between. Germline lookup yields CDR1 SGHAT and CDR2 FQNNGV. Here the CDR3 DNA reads TGTGCCAGCAGCCCCGGGACTTTCGGGACTCCCTCCTACGAGCAGTACTTC. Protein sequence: CASSPGTFGTPSYEQYF.

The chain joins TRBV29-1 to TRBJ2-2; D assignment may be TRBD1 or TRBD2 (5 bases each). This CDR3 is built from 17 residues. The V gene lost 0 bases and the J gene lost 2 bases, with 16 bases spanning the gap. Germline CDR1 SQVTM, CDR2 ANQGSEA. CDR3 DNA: TGCAGCGTTGAAGATGGATCAGGACGGGACAACACCGGGGAGCTGTTTTTT. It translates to CSVEDGSGRDNTGELFF.

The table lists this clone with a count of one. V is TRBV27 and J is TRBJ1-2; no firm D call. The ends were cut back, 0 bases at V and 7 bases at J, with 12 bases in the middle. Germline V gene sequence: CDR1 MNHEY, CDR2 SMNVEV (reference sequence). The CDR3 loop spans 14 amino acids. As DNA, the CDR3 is TGTGCCAGCAGTTTATCCCTTAACACCTTTGGCTACACCTTC. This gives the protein CASSLSLNTFGYTF.